What follows is one TCR beta chain and its context. What it binds is unknown. This record comes from a study of cytomegalovirus exposure and HLA in healthy donors. Study-level points and caveats: Most TCR sequences proved rare, with some public TCRs found in many donors. Some V segments, including TRBV6-2 and TRBV6-3, were excluded as indistinguishable.

Both 60 Vbeta primers and 13 Jbeta primers went into the PCR. Methods used by the authors: Roughly 11 million shared chains were among the roughly 78 million unique TCR beta chains that a later analysis counted. Here immunoSEQ multiplex PCR was the method, and the copy in TCRdb shows in-frame clones only, minus some. V and J calls and clone size are copied from that table; D and trimming were computed from the DNA. Of about 190,000 clones in the sample, 65% to 90% are singletons; the top ten hold less than 0.4%. The germline V and J ends were trimmed by 6 bases and 7 bases, with 12 bases remaining between them. The CDR3 totals 13 residues. CDR1 and CDR2 (germline): SGHTA, FQGTGA.

Material for sequencing was PBMCs. V usage is TRBV7-3 and J usage is TRBJ2-2; D remains unclear. The sequence was collected from a woman in her 30s in good health and CMV-seronegative. The CDR3 loop reads CASSRRANGELFF. The CDR3 DNA is TGTGCCAGCAGTCGCCGTGCTAACGGGGAGCTGTTTTTT. The complete variable domain, with remaining parts taken from reference TRBV7-3 and TRBJ2-2, reads GAGVSQTPSNKVTEKGKYVELRCDPISGHTALYWYRQSLGQGPEFLIYFQGTGAADDSGLPNDRFFAVRPEGSVSTLKIQRTERGDSAVYLCASSRRANGELFFGEGSRLTVL.